This T cell receptor beta chain is from a study of neurological immune-mediated disorders. 2 million unsorted PBMCs were stored in RNAlater at -80 °C before RNA extraction. The cDNA was synthesized by 5'RACE incorporating 10-nucleotide random UMIs. Each sequencing run yielded over 160 million TCR-beta sequences from 15-18 subjects. Each CDR3 protein gets one entry after TCRdb re-called the 5' RACE reads with MiXCR. This sample carries around 60,000 distinct CDR3 sequences, 3% to 4% of them seen once, and the ten largest clones take about 7%. The CDR3 extends over 16 amino acids. Looked up from germline, CDR1 is MDHEN and CDR2 is SYDVKM. J lost 3 bases, V lost 10 bases, and 16 bases had no gene match. Regarding the study as a whole: The multiple sclerosis repertoire cluster was associated with no clinical or MRI feature.

This clonotype has a count of ten or more. Its antigen is not identified. The material sequenced was PBMCs. This receptor was identified in a woman aged 55-70 years with multiple sclerosis. The chain combines TRBV28 with TRBJ2-7; 9 bases agree with TRBD1. Written as DNA, the CDR3 is TGTGCCACAAAAAGCCCACCCGGACAGGGGAACTACGAGCAGTACTTC. Amino acids: CATKSPPGQGNYEQYF.